This T cell receptor (beta chain) originates from a study of blood T cell repertoires in COVID-19. On the study more broadly: Samples taken during acute and convalescent COVID-19 were collected in the United States, Italy and Spain. Sample material is recorded as cDNA or gDNA derived from T cells, B-cell-depleted T cells, or PBMCs.

Trimming took off 7 bases at V and 2 bases at J, with 9 bases between the two ends. The CDR3 length is 11 residues. CDR1 is DFQATT, CDR2 SNEGSKA, per germline (reference sequence). Authors' processing steps: How many nucleated cells were present was estimated from reference gene primer amplification. Some clones are missing from TCRdb's copy, which holds only in-frame ones; the method was immunoSEQ multiplex PCR. V, J and clone size were drawn from that table, and D and trimming were deduced from the DNA. The sample includes a few hundred thousand clones, 85% to 90% seen only once; the top ten take 3.6%.

This TCR was sampled from a man aged 18 to 29 with active or convalescent COVID-19. Sequencing was done on a sample of peripheral blood. The chain couples TRBV20-1 to TRBJ2-7, with D uncertain. CDR3 sequence reads: CSVMQAYEQYF. CDR3 coding DNA: TGCAGTGTTATGCAGGCCTACGAGCAGTACTTC.